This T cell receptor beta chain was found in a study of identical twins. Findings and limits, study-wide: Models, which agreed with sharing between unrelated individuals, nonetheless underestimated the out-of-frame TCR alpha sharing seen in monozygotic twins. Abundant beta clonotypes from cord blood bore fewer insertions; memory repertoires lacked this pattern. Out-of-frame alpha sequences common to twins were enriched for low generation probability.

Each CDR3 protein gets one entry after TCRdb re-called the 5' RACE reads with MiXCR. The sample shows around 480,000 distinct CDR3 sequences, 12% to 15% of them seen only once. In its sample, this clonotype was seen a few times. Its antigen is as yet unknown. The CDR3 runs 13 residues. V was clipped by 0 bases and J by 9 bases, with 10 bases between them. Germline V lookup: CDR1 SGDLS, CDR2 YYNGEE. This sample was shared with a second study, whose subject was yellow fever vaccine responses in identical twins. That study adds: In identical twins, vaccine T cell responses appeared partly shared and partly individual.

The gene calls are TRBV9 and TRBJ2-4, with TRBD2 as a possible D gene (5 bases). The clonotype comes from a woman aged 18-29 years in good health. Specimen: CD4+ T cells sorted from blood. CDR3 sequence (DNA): TGTGCCAGCAGCGTAGCCCTTGGGAGCATTCAGTACTTC. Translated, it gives CASSVALGSIQYF.